This T cell receptor beta chain was identified in a study of T cells in Graves' hyperthyroidism and ophthalmopathy. About the research overall: Peripheral blood collection took place at initial diagnosis, before any treatment.

The TCR beta CDR3 regions underwent amplification using RNA transcripts as the source. Using the HTBI primer set, a first-round RT-PCR was run on the TCR CDR3. One entry per CDR3 protein, called by TCRdb with MiXCR from the multiplex PCR reads. This table has around 520,000 distinct CDR3 sequences, approximately 25% appearing once. Diagnosis rested on symptoms, serum thyroxine and TRAb, thyroid ultrasound, and orbital computed tomography. This CDR3 has 12 amino acids. V was shortened by 1 base and J by 8 bases, with 9 bases between the two germline ends. Germline CDR1 reads SGDLS; CDR2 reads YYNGEE. Note on this clonotype: Antigen unknown.

Overall study results and limits: Median prediction lead before ophthalmopathy onset was 5 to 7.5 months with the model.

What was sequenced was blood. This receptor was identified in a woman younger than 45 with Graves' ophthalmopathy. V gene TRBV9 combines with J gene TRBJ2-5, with D hard to call. The CDR3 DNA is TGTGCCAGCAGCGTAACGGGTGGCACCCAGTACTTC. Translating gives CASSVTGGTQYF.